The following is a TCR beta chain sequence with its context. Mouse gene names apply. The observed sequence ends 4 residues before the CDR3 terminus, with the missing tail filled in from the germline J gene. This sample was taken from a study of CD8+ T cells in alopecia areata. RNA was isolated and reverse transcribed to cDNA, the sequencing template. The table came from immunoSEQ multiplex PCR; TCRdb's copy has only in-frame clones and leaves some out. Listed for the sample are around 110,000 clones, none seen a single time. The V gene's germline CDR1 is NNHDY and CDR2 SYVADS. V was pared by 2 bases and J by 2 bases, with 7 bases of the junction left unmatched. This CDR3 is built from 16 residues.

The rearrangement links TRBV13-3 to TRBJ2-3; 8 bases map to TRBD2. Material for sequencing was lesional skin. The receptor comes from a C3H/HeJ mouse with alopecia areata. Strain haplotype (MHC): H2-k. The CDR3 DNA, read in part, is TGTGCCAGCAGTGAGTCCTGGGGGGCTCCTGCAGAA. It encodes CASSESWGAPAE. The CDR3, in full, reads CASSESWGAPAETLYF.